This is a list of T cell receptor beta chains from one sample in a study of blood T cell repertoires in COVID-19. The assay was immunoSEQ multiplex PCR, and TCRdb's table has in-frame clones only and misses some. The profile shows some 140,000 clones, approximately 84% of them singletons. The sample was peripheral blood. Every receptor here comes from a woman at least 80 years old with acute or convalescent COVID-19. Each CDR3 is given with its conserved first and last residue. The D gene is left open where the match is weak. Some rows have no size entry. The others give once, few or many, or a class for an expanded clone.

d_gene | abundance | j_gene | v_gene | CDR3aa | CDR3nt
. | . | TRBJ2-3 | TRBV5-1 | CASSLASDTQYF | TGCGCCAGCAGCTTGGCGTCGGATACGCAGTATTTT
. | . | TRBJ2-3 | TRBV6-4 | CASSDSIGSADTQYF | TGTGCCAGCAGTGACTCGATCGGGAGTGCAGATACGCAGTATTTT
TRBD2 | . | TRBJ2-5 | TRBV2 | CASSERLARQETQYF | TGTGCCAGCAGCGAAAGACTAGCTCGGCAAGAGACCCAGTACTTC
. | . | TRBJ1-2 | TRBV19 | CASSMGAVTGYTF | TGTGCCAGTAGTATGGGGGCAGTAACTGGCTACACCTTC
TRBD1 | . | TRBJ1-1 | TRBV7-2 | CASSLRGQGPEAFF | TGTGCCAGCAGCTTAAGGGGACAGGGCCCTGAAGCTTTCTTT
TRBD2 | . | TRBJ2-5 | TRBV4-1 | CASSQESGTSGTQYF | TGCGCCAGCAGCCAAGAGTCCGGGACTAGCGGGACCCAGTACTTC
TRBD2 | . | TRBJ2-3 | TRBV5-1 | CASSLGLAGETDTQYF | TGCGCCAGCAGCTTGGGACTAGCGGGAGAAACAGATACGCAGTATTTT
. | few | TRBJ2-1 | TRBV19 | CATTRDSLYNEQFF | TGTGCCACCACCCGGGACTCCTTATACAATGAGCAGTTCTTC
. | . | TRBJ2-7 | TRBV10-3 | CAISGGQGSSYEQYF | TGTGCCATCAGTGGGGGCCAGGGAAGCTCCTACGAGCAGTACTTC
. | . | TRBJ1-4 | TRBV5-1 | CASSPLGSEGEKLFF | TGCGCCAGCAGCCCGCTAGGGAGTGAAGGGGAAAAACTGTTTTTT
TRBD1 | . | TRBJ1-5 | TRBV19 | CASRSHWGQGSNQPQHF | TGTGCCAGTAGATCGCATTGGGGACAGGGTAGCAATCAGCCCCAGCATTTT
TRBD1 | once | TRBJ2-1 | TRBV13 | CASSRDRNPWQFF | TGTGCCAGCAGCCGGGACAGAAACCCGTGGCAGTTCTTC
. | . | TRBJ1-1 | TRBV7-7 | CASSLGRAPMNTEAFF | TGTGCTAGCAGCTTAGGCCGCGCACCGATGAACACTGAAGCTTTCTTT
TRBD1 | . | TRBJ2-7 | TRBV13 | CASSLKEGQGDEQYF | TGTGCCAGCAGCTTAAAGGAGGGACAGGGGGACGAGCAGTACTTC
. | . | TRBJ2-3 | TRBV29-1 | CSVERQSTDTQYF | TGCAGCGTTGAGCGACAGAGCACAGATACGCAGTATTTT
TRBD2 | . | TRBJ2-5 | TRBV5-1 | CASSWGRDGGLETQYF | TGCGCCAGCAGCTGGGGGAGGGACGGCGGCTTAGAGACCCAGTACTTC
. | . | TRBJ1-2 | TRBV30 | CAWSVNTGSSNYGYTF | TGTGCCTGGAGTGTAAACACCGGGTCCTCTAACTATGGCTACACCTTC
TRBD1 | once | TRBJ2-1 | TRBV15 | CATSSTGDNEQFF | TGTGCCACCAGTTCTACAGGGGATAATGAGCAGTTCTTC
. | . | TRBJ2-1 | TRBV2 | CASIGGSSYNEQFF | TGTGCCAGCATAGGGGGAAGCTCCTACAATGAGCAGTTCTTC
TRBD1 | . | TRBJ2-4 | TRBV5-1 | CASSFRGLGGKNIQYF | TGCGCCAGCAGCTTCAGGGGGCTAGGTGGCAAAAACATTCAGTACTTC
TRBD1 | . | TRBJ2-5 | TRBV19 | CASSPNRGFGETQYF | TGTGCCAGTAGTCCTAACAGGGGGTTCGGGGAGACCCAGTACTTC
. | . | TRBJ1-4 | TRBV4-3 | CASSQAGAGDEKLFF | TGCGCCAGCAGCCAAGCTGGGGCTGGGGATGAAAAACTGTTTTTT
TRBD1 | . | TRBJ1-6 | TRBV20-1 | CSVSRSTGDSPLHF | TGCAGTGTTAGTCGGTCGACAGGGGATTCACCCCTCCACTTT
TRBD1 | . | TRBJ1-1 | TRBV7-7 | CASSLAEYRPGTGESEAFF | TGTGCTAGCAGCTTAGCCGAATACAGGCCCGGGACAGGGGAATCTGAAGCTTTCTTT
TRBD2 | . | TRBJ2-3 | TRBV7-2 | CASSTSGRADTQYF | TGTGCCAGTTCGACTAGCGGGAGGGCAGATACGCAGTATTTT
TRBD2 | . | TRBJ2-5 | TRBV29-1 | CSVGLAGGGETQYF | TGCAGCGTCGGACTAGCGGGAGGGGGGGAGACCCAGTACTTC
TRBD1 | . | TRBJ1-2 | TRBV11-1 | CASGQGAWYGYTF | TGTGCCAGCGGACAGGGGGCCTGGTATGGCTACACCTTC
. | . | TRBJ2-7 | TRBV18 | CASSLQGTGLEQYF | TGTGCCAGCTCACTACAGGGAACGGGTCTCGAGCAGTACTTC